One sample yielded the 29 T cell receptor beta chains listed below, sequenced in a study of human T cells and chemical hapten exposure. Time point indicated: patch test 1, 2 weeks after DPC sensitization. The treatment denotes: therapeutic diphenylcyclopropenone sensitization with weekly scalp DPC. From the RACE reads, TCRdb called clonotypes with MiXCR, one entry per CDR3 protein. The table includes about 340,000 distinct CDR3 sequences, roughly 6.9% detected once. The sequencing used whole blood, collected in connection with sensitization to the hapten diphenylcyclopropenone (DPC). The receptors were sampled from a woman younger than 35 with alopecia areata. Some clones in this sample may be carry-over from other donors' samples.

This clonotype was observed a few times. This CDR3 is CASTYTPAGTGGRGTEAFF. Here the CDR3 DNA reads TGTGCCAGCACCTATACACCCGCCGGGACAGGGGGCCGGGGTACTGAAGCTTTCTTT. The V and J genes are TRBV6-1 and TRBJ1-1; 12 bases agree with TRBD1. The germline gives CDR1 MNHNS, CDR2 SASEGT. With 7 bases clipped from V and 5 bases from J, the junction kept 20 bases outside the gene matches. The CDR3 sequence is 19 residues long.

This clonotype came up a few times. CDR3 nucleotide sequence: TGTGCCAGCAGCCAGGATGGCCCGACGAACACTGAAGCTTTCTTT. Translation gives CASSQDGPTNTEAFF. The chain uses TRBV4-2 and TRBJ1-1; no clear D. CDR1 and CDR2 from the germline V gene are LGHNA and YNFKEQ. The CDR3 spans 15 residues. The V and J ends lost 3 bases and 1 base respectively, with 12 bases between them.

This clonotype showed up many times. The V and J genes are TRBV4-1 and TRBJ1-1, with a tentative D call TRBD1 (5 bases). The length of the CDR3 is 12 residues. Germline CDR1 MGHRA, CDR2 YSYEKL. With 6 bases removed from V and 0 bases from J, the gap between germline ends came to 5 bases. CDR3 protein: CASRGLNTEAFF. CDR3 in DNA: TGCGCCAGCAGGGGGCTGAACACTGAAGCTTTCTTT.

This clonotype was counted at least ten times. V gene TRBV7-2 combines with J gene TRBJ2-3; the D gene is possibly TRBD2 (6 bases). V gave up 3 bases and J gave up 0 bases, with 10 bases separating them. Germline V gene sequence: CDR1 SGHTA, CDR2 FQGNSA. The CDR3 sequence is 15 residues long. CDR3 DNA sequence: TGTGCCAGCAGCTTTCGCGCGGGGAGCACAGATACGCAGTATTTT. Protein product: CASSFRAGSTDTQYF. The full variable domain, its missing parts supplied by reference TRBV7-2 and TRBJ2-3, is GAGVSQSPSNKVTEKGKDVELRCDPISGHTALYWYRQSLGQGLEFLIYFQGNSAPDKSGLPSDRFSAERTGGSVSTLTIQRTQQEDSAVYLCASSFRAGSTDTQYFGPGTRLTVL.

The CDR3 reads CASSRTGIDYGYTF. As DNA, the CDR3 is TGTGCCAGCAGCCGCACAGGGATCGACTATGGCTACACCTTC. The chain recombines TRBV3-1 with TRBJ1-2; perhaps TRBD1 as D (6 bases). CDR3 length equals 14 residues. Germline CDR1 LGHDT, CDR2 YNNKEL (reference sequence). V lost 4 bases and J 3 bases, leaving 12 bases between the germline ends.

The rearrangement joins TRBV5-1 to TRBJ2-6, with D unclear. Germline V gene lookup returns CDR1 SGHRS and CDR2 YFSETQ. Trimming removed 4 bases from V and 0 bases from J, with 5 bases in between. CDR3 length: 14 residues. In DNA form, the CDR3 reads TGCGCCAGCAGCGAAGACTCTGGGGCCAACGTCCTGACTTTC. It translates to CASSEDSGANVLTF.

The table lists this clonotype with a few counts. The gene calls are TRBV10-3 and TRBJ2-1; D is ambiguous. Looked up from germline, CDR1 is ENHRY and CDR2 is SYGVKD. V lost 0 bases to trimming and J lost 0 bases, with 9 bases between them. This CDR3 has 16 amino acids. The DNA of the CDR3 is TGTGCCATCAGTGAGTCGATTCCTAGCTCCTACAATGAGCAGTTCTTC. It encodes CAISESIPSSYNEQFF.

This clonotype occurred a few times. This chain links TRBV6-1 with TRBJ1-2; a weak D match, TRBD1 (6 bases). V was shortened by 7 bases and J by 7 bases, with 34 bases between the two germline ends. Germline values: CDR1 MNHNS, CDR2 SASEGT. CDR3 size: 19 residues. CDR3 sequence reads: CASTLPDGGAAIRDPGYTF. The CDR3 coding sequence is TGTGCCAGCACCCTCCCGGATGGGGGCGCGGCTATTCGAGATCCTGGCTACACCTTC.

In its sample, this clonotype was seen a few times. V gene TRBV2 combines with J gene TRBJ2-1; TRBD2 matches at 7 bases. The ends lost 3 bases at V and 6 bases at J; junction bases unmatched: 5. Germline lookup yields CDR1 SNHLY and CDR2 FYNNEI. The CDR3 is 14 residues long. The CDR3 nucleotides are TGTGCCAGCAGTGAGTCGGGGGAGGGCAATGAGCAGTTCTTC. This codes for CASSESGEGNEQFF.

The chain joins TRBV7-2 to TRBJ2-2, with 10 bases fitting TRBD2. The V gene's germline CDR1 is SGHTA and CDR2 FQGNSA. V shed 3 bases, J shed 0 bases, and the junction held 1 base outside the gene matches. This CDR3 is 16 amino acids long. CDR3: CASSFSGGTNTGELFF. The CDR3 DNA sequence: TGTGCCAGCAGCTTTAGCGGGGGGACGAACACCGGGGAGCTGTTTTTT.

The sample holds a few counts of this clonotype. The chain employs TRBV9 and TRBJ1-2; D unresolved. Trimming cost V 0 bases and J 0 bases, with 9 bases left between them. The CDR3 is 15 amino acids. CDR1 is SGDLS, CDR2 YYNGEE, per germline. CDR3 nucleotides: TGTGCCAGCAGCGTAGCTATCGGTGCTAACTATGGCTACACCTTC. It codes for CASSVAIGANYGYTF.

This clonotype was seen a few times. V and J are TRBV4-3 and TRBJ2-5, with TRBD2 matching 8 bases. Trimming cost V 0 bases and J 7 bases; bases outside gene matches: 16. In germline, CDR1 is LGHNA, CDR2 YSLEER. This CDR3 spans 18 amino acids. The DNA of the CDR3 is TGCGCCAGCAGCCAAGATGCCCGGGGAGCGGGGGAATCGGTGACCCAGTACTTC. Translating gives CASSQDARGAGESVTQYF.

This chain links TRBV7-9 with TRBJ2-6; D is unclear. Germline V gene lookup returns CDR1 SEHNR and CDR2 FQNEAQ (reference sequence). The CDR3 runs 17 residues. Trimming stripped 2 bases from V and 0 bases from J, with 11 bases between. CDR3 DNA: TGTGCCAGCAGCTTAATGGTGGTTTTCTCTGGGGCCAACGTCCTGACTTTC. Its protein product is CASSLMVVFSGANVLTF.

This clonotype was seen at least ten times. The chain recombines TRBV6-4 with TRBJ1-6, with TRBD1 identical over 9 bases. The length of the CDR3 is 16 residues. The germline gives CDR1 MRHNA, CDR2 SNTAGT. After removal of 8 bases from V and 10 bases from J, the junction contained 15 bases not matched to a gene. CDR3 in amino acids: CASSGGTGTEKSPLHF. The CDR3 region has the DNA TGTGCCAGCTCCGGAGGGACAGGGACAGAGAAATCACCCCTCCACTTT.

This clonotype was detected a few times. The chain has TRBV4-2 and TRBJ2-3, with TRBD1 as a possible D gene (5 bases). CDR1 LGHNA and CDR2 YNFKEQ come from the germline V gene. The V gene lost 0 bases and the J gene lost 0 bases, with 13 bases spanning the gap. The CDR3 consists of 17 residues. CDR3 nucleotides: TGTGCCAGCAGCCAAGACGGCAGACAGTCTAGCACAGATACGCAGTATTTT. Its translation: CASSQDGRQSSTDTQYF.

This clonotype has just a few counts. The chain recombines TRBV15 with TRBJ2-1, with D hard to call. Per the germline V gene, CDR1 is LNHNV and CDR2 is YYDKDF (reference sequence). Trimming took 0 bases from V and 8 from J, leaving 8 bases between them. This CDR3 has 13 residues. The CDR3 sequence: CATSRDLGDEQFF. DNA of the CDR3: TGTGCCACCAGCAGAGATCTGGGCGATGAGCAGTTCTTC.

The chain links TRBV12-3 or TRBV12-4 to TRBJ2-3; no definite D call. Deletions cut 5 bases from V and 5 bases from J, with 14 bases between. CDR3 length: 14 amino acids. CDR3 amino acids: CASSPPQWVDTQYF. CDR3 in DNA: TGTGCCAGCAGTCCCCCTCAGTGGGTAGATACGCAGTATTTT.

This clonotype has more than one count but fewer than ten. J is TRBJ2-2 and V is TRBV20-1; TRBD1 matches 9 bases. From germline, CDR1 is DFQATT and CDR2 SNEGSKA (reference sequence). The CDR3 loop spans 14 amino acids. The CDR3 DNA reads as TGCAGCGTCGACAGGGGGGGAAACACCGGGGAGCTGTTTTTT. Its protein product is CSVDRGGNTGELFF.

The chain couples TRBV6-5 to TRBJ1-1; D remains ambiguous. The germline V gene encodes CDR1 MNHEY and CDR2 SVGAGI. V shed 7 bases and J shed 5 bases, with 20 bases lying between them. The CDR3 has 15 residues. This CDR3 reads CASNLNTRAGTEAFF. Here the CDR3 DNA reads TGTGCCAGCAACCTGAATACACGAGCCGGGACTGAAGCTTTCTTT.

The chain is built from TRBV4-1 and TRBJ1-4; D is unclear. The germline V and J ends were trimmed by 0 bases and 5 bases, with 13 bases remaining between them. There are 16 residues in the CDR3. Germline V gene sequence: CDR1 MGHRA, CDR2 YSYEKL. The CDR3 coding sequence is TGCGCCAGCAGCCAAGAGCCAGCGACGGCGAATGAAAAACTGTTTTTT. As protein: CASSQEPATANEKLFF.

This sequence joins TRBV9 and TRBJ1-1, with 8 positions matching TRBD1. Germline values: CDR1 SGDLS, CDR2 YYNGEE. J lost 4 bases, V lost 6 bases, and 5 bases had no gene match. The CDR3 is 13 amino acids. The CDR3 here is CASTPDRGTEAFF. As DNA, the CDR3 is TGTGCCAGCACCCCAGACAGGGGCACTGAAGCTTTCTTT.

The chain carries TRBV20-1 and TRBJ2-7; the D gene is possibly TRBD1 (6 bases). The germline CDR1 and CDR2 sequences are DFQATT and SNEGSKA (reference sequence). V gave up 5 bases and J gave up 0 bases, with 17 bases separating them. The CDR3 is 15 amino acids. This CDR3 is CSAPQPGQYSYEQYF. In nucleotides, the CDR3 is TGCAGTGCTCCTCAACCGGGACAATACTCCTACGAGCAGTACTTC.

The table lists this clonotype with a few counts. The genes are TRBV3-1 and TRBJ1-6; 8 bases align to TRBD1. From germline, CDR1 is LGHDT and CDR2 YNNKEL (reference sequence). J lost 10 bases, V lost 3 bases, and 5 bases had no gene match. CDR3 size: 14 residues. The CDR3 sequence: CASSQDRANSPLHF. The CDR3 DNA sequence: TGTGCCAGCAGCCAGGACAGGGCTAACTCACCCCTCCACTTT. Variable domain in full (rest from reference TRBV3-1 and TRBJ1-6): DTAVSQTPKYLVTQMGNDKSIKCEQNLGHDTMYWYKQDSKKFLKIMFSYNNKELIINETVPNRFSPKSPDKAHLNLHINSLELGDSAVYFCASSQDRANSPLHFGNGTRLTVT.

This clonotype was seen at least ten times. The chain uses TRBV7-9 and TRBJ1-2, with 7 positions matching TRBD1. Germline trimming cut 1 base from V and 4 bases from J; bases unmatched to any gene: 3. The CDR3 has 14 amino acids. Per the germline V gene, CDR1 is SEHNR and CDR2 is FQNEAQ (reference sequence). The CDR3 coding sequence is TGTGCCAGCAGCTTAGGGGACAGCATCTATGGCTACACCTTC. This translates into CASSLGDSIYGYTF.

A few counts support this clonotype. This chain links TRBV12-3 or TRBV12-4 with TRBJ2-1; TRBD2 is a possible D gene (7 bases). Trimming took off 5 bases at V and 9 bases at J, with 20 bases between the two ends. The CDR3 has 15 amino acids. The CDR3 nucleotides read TGTGCCAGCAGTCCTCGATGGGGGGGGGCCGGTGAGCAGTTCTTC. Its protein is CASSPRWGGAGEQFF.

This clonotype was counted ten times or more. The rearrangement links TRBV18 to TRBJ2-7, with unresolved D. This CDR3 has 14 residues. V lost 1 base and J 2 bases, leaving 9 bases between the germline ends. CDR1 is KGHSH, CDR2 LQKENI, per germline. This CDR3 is CASSPRVGPYEQYF. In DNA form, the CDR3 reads TGTGCCAGCTCACCACGGGTCGGTCCCTACGAGCAGTACTTC.

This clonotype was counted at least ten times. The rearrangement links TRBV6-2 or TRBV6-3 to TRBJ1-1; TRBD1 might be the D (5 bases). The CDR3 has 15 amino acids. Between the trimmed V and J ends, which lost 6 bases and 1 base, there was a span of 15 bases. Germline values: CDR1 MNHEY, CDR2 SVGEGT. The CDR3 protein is CASSQGVRWNTEAFF. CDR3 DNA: TGTGCCAGCAGCCAAGGGGTCAGGTGGAACACTGAAGCTTTCTTT.

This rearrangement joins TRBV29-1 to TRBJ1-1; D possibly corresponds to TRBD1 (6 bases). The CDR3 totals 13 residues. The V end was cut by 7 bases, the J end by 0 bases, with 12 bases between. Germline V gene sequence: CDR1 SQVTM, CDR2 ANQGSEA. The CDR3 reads CSAEGHLNTEAFF. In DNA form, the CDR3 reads TGCAGCGCGGAGGGACACTTGAACACTGAAGCTTTCTTT.

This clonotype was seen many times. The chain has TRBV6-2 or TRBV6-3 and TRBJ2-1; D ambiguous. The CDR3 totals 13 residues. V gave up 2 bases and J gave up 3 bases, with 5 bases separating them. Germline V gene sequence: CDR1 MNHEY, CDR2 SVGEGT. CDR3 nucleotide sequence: TGTGCCAGCAGTTACCAGATCTACAATGAGCAGTTCTTC. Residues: CASSYQIYNEQFF.